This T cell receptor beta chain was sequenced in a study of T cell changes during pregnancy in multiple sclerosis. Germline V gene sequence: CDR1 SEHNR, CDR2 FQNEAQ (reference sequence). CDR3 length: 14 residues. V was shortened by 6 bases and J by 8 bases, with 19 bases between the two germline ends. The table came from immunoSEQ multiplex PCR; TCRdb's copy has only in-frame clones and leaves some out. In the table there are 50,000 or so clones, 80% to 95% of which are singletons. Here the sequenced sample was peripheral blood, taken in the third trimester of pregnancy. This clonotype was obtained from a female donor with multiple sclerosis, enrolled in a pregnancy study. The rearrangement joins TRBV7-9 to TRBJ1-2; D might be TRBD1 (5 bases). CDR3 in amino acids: CASRLSSGIGGYTF. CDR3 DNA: TGTGCCAGCAGACTAAGTTCAGGGATCGGGGGCTACACCTTC.